The clone carrying this T cell receptor beta chain turned up a few times. Its antigen is unidentified. This sample is drawn from a study of T-cell reconstitution after alpha-beta-depleted transplantation in children. Study conclusions and caveats: As was reported, about two months after transplant, alpha-beta T cells came from several hundred expanded graft clones. T-cell counts and diversity at one year following transplant were attributed mainly to newly produced T cells.

The CDR3 loop spans 15 amino acids. The germline gives CDR1 SGHRS, CDR2 YFSETQ. The V gene lost 2 bases and the J gene lost 5 bases, with 14 bases spanning the gap. Unique molecular identifiers were built into the TCRbeta library. Each CDR3 protein gets one entry after TCRdb re-called the PCR reads with MiXCR. The repertoire holds approximately 500,000 distinct CDR3 sequences, with approximately 30% as singletons. V and J are TRBV5-1 and TRBJ2-1; perhaps D is TRBD1 or TRBD2 (5 bases each). This TCR came from a boy less than two years old with Wiskott-Aldrich syndrome, due to receive a stem cell transplant. Sequenced here: PBMCs, sampled before TCRalphabeta/CD19-depleted stem cell transplant. CDR3 coding DNA: TGCGCCAGCAGCTTTGGGGGTAGGCGTAACAATGAGCAGTTCTTC. It is translated as CASSFGGRRNNEQFF.